This T cell receptor (beta chain) was documented in a study of blood T cell repertoires in COVID-19 (dated by TCRdb to 2020 to 2022). Background on the whole study: The collaborator samples originated in the United States, Italy and Spain and spanned the acute and convalescent phases of COVID-19. The repertoires were released in a freely available public database intended as a resource for research on the immune response to SARS-CoV-2. A de-identified subject ID, COVID-19 status, age in years and sex were almost always included in the sample metadata. The material from the prospective study consisted of cDNA or gDNA derived from T cells, B-cell-depleted T cells, or PBMCs. The samples were drawn from the first 160 participants of the ongoing ImmuneRACE study and from over 950 subjects provided by 6 global collaborators. Where available, HLA class I and class II types were obtained from metadata supplied by the sample provider rather than from assay-based typing. The dataset comprised deeply sampled blood TCRbeta repertoires from subjects exposed to, actively infected with, or recovered from COVID-19.

The collaborating institutions used their own protocols to collect whole blood in K2EDTA tubes. For TCRbeta analysis, collaborator samples were shipped as frozen whole blood, as isolated PBMCs, or as DNA extracted from either sample type. A word on this clone: Its binding antigen is unknown. No much larger clone exists at a distance of one base, and base qualities are not known.

The CDR3 contains 15 residues, cysteine and phenylalanine counted. The read is trimmed to its CDR3 DNA, 45 bases read in frame from base 1. The trim is 1 base for V and 2 bases for J, with a gap of 12 bases between the germline ends. From a lookup of the germline V gene, CDR1 and CDR2 are SGHAT and FQNNGV. Overall results and qualifications from the work: The amount of clinical and demographic metadata varied by source and participant and was provided uncurated.

The immunoSEQ Assay, a bias-controlled multiplex PCR, was used to amplify TCRbeta CDR3 regions from genomic DNA. As for how the authors treated the data: Nucleated cell counts per sample were estimated from amplification of reference gene primers within the assay. Sequence reads were collapsed and filtered to measure the absolute abundance of every unique TCRbeta CDR3 rearrangement. For each sample, productive Simpson clonality was calculated as the square root of Simpson's diversity index over productive rearrangements. Sourced from immuneACCESS, this table was stored by TCRdb with only in-frame sequences that have V and J called. A share of the clones is absent; for the studies checked, an unresolved V gene accounts for under half, and the remainder has no known explanation. The DNA gave D and trimming, while V, J and clone size come from that table. The sample profile shows about 110,000 clones; approximately 84% of them were found once. Less than 3.5% of the sample lies in the top ten.

The V gene is TRBV11-2 and the J gene is TRBJ2-7; possibly the D gene is TRBD2, per 5 matching bases. This clonotype was sampled from a man in his forties with acute or convalescent COVID-19. Sample: peripheral blood. The DNA is TGTGCCAGCAGCTTAGGGACTTACTTCCCCTACGAGCAGTACTTC. Its product reads: CASSLGTYFPYEQYF. The variable domain in full, with residues beyond the CDR3 obtained from the reference TRBV11-2 and TRBJ2-7 genes, is EAGVAQSPRYKIIEKRQSVAFWCNPISGHATLYWYQQILGQGPKLLIQFQNNGVVDDSQLPKDRFSAERLKGVDSTLKIQPAKLEDSAVYLCASSLGTYFPYEQYFGPGTRLTVT.